The next 27 T cell receptor beta chains were all read from a single sample in a study of T-cell memory formation after mild COVID-19. TCRdb reprocessed the 5' RACE reads with MiXCR, giving one entry per CDR3 protein. The sample records roughly 600,000 distinct CDR3 sequences, roughly 18% being singletons. Sample: PBMCs or a T cell subset sorted from them (not recorded which). Source of these receptors: an adult woman who had mild COVID-19 (a few samples of this study predate the infection). Cell type and time point are not known.

This clonotype has just a few counts. The chain links TRBV7-9 to TRBJ2-7; D might be TRBD2 (6 bases). Trimming stripped 2 bases from V and 2 bases from J, with 13 bases between. The CDR3 is 15 residues long. The V gene's germline CDR1 is SEHNR and CDR2 FQNEAQ (reference sequence). Here the CDR3 reads CASSLFREDAYEQYF. Written as DNA, the CDR3 is TGTGCCAGCAGCTTATTCAGGGAGGATGCCTACGAGCAGTACTTC.

This clonotype has just a few counts. V is TRBV10-3 and J is TRBJ1-6; D remains ambiguous. This CDR3 is built from 16 residues. V dropped 3 bases and J dropped 0 bases, with 9 bases sitting between them. Per germline, CDR1 ENHRY and CDR2 SYGVKD. This CDR3 is CAISDRSSSYNSPLHF. In DNA form, the CDR3 reads TGTGCCATCAGTGACAGATCGAGCTCCTATAATTCACCCCTCCACTTT.

The chain is built from TRBV18 and TRBJ1-2; D possibly corresponds to TRBD1 (5 bases). Trimming pared 2 bases from V and 6 bases from J, leaving 13 bases between. The germline gives CDR1 KGHSH, CDR2 LQKENI. CDR3 length equals 14 residues. The CDR3 DNA reads as TGTGCCAGCTCACCAGCCGGGGCGGCGAATGGCTACACCTTC. Its protein product is CASSPAGAANGYTF. Full variable domain (outside the CDR3, taken from reference TRBV18 and TRBJ1-2): NAGVMQNPRHLVRRRGQEARLRCSPMKGHSHVYWYRQLPEEGLKFMVYLQKENIIDESGMPKERFSAEFPKEGPSILRIQQVVRGDSAAYFCASSPAGAANGYTFGSGTRLTVV.

The rearrangement uses TRBV11-2 and TRBJ1-1; D remains ambiguous. CDR3 size: 15 residues. V lost 1 base, J lost 5 bases, and 14 bases lay in between. Looked up from germline, CDR1 is SGHAT and CDR2 is FQNNGV. The CDR3 spells CASSLVSLRETEAFF. CDR3 nucleotide sequence: TGTGCCAGCAGCTTAGTGTCTCTCCGGGAGACTGAAGCTTTCTTT.

The chain has TRBV12-3 or TRBV12-4 and TRBJ2-7, with TRBD1 matching over 7 bases. The CDR3 contains 14 residues. The V gene end was trimmed by 6 bases and the J gene end by 7 bases; junction bases not matched to a gene: 12. In DNA, the CDR3 is TGTGCCAGCAGCCCCTCGCGGGCAGGGGGTGAGCAGTACTTC. Translation: CASSPSRAGGEQYF.

Points on this clonotype: Here the CDR3 omits its conserved ending phenylalanine or tryptophan, so a read error is the likely source. The gene calls are TRBV28 and TRBJ2-1, with D unclear. In germline, CDR1 is MDHEN, CDR2 SYDVKM. This CDR3 contains 19 residues. V lost 3 bases and J lost 2, with 23 bases in between. The CDR3 sequence is CASSFGPPSTGAAYNEQFV. The CDR3 nucleotides are TGTGCCAGCAGTTTCGGCCCCCCCTCTACGGGCGCCGCCTACAATGAGCAGTTCGTC.

The chain carries TRBV5-1 and TRBJ2-3; possible D gene TRBD1, 5 bases. CDR1 SGHRS and CDR2 YFSETQ come from the germline V gene. V lost 0 bases and J lost 0, with 11 bases in between. This CDR3 contains 16 residues. This CDR3 is CASSLGQSSSTDTQYF. The CDR3 region has the DNA TGCGCCAGCAGCTTGGGACAGTCTTCTAGCACAGATACGCAGTATTTT.

The V and J genes are TRBV7-9 and TRBJ1-1; D is undetermined. V lost 1 base to trimming and J lost 4 bases, with 16 bases between them. Germline loops: CDR1 SEHNR, CDR2 FQNEAQ (reference sequence). The CDR3 has 16 residues. The CDR3 protein is CASSLGQSGRGTEAFF. CDR3 bases: TGTGCCAGCAGCTTAGGTCAGTCGGGAAGAGGCACTGAAGCTTTCTTT.

The chain is built from TRBV5-1 and TRBJ2-1, with 14 bases lining up with TRBD2. Germline CDR1 is SGHRS and CDR2 is YFSETQ. V dropped 4 bases and J dropped 6; count of bases not matched to a gene: 9. The CDR3 has 17 amino acids. The CDR3 coding sequence is TGCGCCAGCAGCGTTACCGGGACTAGCGGGAGAGGCAATGAGCAGTTCTTC. Translation: CASSVTGTSGRGNEQFF.

The V and J genes are TRBV23-1 and TRBJ2-1, with D possibly being TRBD1 or TRBD2 (5 bases each). TRBV23-1 is an ORF, and what it does is uncertain. The CDR3 spans 12 residues. The V and J ends lost 6 bases and 10 bases respectively, with 13 bases between them. CDR3 sequence reads: CASRGDPPEQFF. In DNA form, the CDR3 reads TGCGCCAGCAGAGGGGACCCCCCCGAGCAGTTCTTC.

This chain links TRBV3-1 with TRBJ1-4; TRBD1 is a possible D gene (6 bases). The V end lost 7 bases, the J end lost 12 bases, and 15 bases lay between the germline ends. Germline CDR1 LGHDT, CDR2 YNNKEL (reference sequence). CDR3 length: 12 residues. CDR3 nucleotides: TGTGCCAGCAACCCCGGGGAGGGGGAACTGTTTTTT. Protein: CASNPGEGELFF.

This clonotype was counted only a few times. V usage is TRBV10-3 and J usage is TRBJ2-3; 11 nucleotides match TRBD2. Trimming cost V 3 bases and J 5 bases; bases outside gene matches: 4. Germline V gives CDR1 ENHRY, CDR2 SYGVKD. The CDR3 length is 15 residues. The CDR3 DNA sequence: TGTGCCATCAGTGATCTCGGACTAGCGGGAGATACGCAGTATTTT. Residues: CAISDLGLAGDTQYF.

The V call is TRBV4-1, the J call TRBJ2-7, with no clear D. The CDR3 runs 14 residues. V dropped 2 bases and J dropped 3 bases, with 11 bases sitting between them. Germline CDR1 MGHRA, CDR2 YSYEKL. Here the CDR3 DNA reads TGCGCCAGCAGCCAAATAGGGTATTACTACGAGCAGTACTTC. Translating it yields CASSQIGYYYEQYF.

This clonotype appeared a few times. This chain links TRBV20-1 with TRBJ2-3; 11 bases fit TRBD2. The germline gives CDR1 DFQATT, CDR2 SNEGSKA (reference sequence). This CDR3 comprises 16 residues. V dropped 3 bases and J dropped 3; count of bases not matched to a gene: 8. CDR3 protein: CSASGLAGFATDTQYF. The DNA of the CDR3 is TGCAGTGCTAGTGGACTAGCGGGCTTCGCTACAGATACGCAGTATTTT.

The V and J genes are TRBV19 and TRBJ2-7, with 13 bases matching TRBD2. After removal of 4 bases from V and 4 bases from J, the junction contained 4 bases not matched to a gene. Germline assignment: CDR1 LNHDA and CDR2 SQIVND (reference sequence). This CDR3 is 15 amino acids long. The CDR3 reads CASSNPGLAGYEQYF. Here the CDR3 DNA reads TGTGCCAGTAGTAACCCGGGACTAGCGGGGTACGAGCAGTACTTC.

This chain connects TRBV7-3 to TRBJ2-3; 7 bases match TRBD2. From germline, CDR1 is SGHTA and CDR2 FQGTGA. This CDR3 spans 15 amino acids. Trimming removed 2 bases from V and 2 bases from J; junction bases left unmatched: 4. This chain's CDR3 is CASSLGGGLTDTQYF. In DNA, the CDR3 is TGTGCCAGCAGCTTAGGCGGGGGTCTCACAGATACGCAGTATTTT.

This chain links TRBV7-3 with TRBJ2-3; D is possibly TRBD1 or TRBD2 (6 bases each). The CDR3 is made up of 14 amino acids. CDR1 and CDR2 (germline): SGHTA, FQGTGA. Trimming removed 3 bases from V and 4 bases from J, with 11 bases in between. The CDR3 spells CASSFGGPPDTQYF. The CDR3 DNA sequence: TGTGCCAGCAGCTTTGGGGGGCCCCCAGATACGCAGTATTTT.

The CDR3: CASGLDRWTEQYF. Here the CDR3 DNA reads TGTGCCAGTGGACTGGATCGCTGGACCGAGCAGTACTTC. The chain carries TRBV6-1 and TRBJ2-7; tentatively, D is TRBD2 (5 bases). There are 13 residues in the CDR3. Germline V CDR1 and CDR2: MNHNS, SASEGT. The V and J ends lost 9 bases and 6 bases respectively, with 18 bases between them.

J is TRBJ2-7 and V is TRBV21-1; the table's D call of TRBD1 was not tested on the DNA. TRBV21-1 is a recognized pseudogene. The CDR3 runs to 18 residues. The CDR3 sequence: CASSTTPGTGMGAYEQYF. The DNA for the CDR3 is TGTGCCAGCAGCACAACACCCGGGACAGGGATGGGAGCCTACGAGCAGTACTTC.

This clonotype occurred a few times. CDR3 in DNA: TGTGCCAGCAGTGGCGGACTAGCGGGGACAGCTAAGTATTTT. Amino acids: CASSGGLAGTAKYF. The chain joins TRBV6-1 to TRBJ2-3; TRBD2 aligns across 12 bases. V lost 4 bases and J lost 13; bases outside the gene matches: 9. CDR3 length: 14 residues. Germline V gene data show CDR1 as MNHNS and CDR2 as SASEGT.

This clonotype has more than one count but fewer than ten. This chain joins TRBV5-1 and TRBJ1-1; D gene unclear. Trimming took 0 bases from V and 2 from J, leaving 11 bases between them. Germline-derived CDR1 and CDR2 are SGHRS and YFSETQ. This CDR3 is built from 15 residues. This chain's CDR3 is CASSLEGTVNTEAFF. The CDR3 nucleotides are TGCGCCAGCAGCTTGGAGGGCACAGTCAACACTGAAGCTTTCTTT.

CDR3 sequence: CASRGSVGQGLSYEQYF. The CDR3, as DNA: TGTGCCAGCAGGGGCAGTGTGGGACAGGGGCTCTCCTACGAGCAGTACTTC. The genes are TRBV6-1 and TRBJ2-7, with 10 bases lining up with TRBD1. The CDR3 is made up of 17 amino acids. Unmatched junction bases numbered 11, after V lost 6 bases and J lost 0 bases. Germline CDR1 is MNHNS and CDR2 is SASEGT.

The chain is built from TRBV7-9 and TRBJ2-7, with D maybe TRBD1 (6 bases). CDR1 is SEHNR, CDR2 FQNEAQ, per germline (reference sequence). V was shortened by 4 bases and J by 0 bases, with 16 bases between the two germline ends. The CDR3 totals 16 residues. Written as DNA, the CDR3 is TGTGCCAGCAGCTACTTACACGGACAGAGCTCCTACGAGCAGTACTTC. Protein sequence: CASSYLHGQSSYEQYF.

CDR3 DNA sequence: TGTGCCAGCACCGCGGTCGCGGGGGGTCAAGAGACCCAGTACTTC. Translation gives CASTAVAGGQETQYF. The chain recombines TRBV3-1 with TRBJ2-5; 8 nucleotides match TRBD2. Trimming took 7 bases from V and 2 from J; bases not matched to a gene: 9. This CDR3 is 15 amino acids long. Germline V gives CDR1 LGHDT, CDR2 YNNKEL (reference sequence).

The chain joins TRBV20-1 to TRBJ2-2; 14 bases are a match to TRBD2. In germline, CDR1 is DFQATT, CDR2 SNEGSKA (reference sequence). This CDR3 spans 16 amino acids. J was trimmed by 4 bases and V by 5 bases; bases with no gene match: 6. The CDR3 loop reads CSALPTSGGGTGELFF. The CDR3 bases are TGCAGTGCTCTTCCGACTAGCGGGGGGGGCACCGGGGAGCTGTTTTTT.

CDR3: CASSLFPTTSGSYNEQFF. As DNA, the CDR3 is TGCGCCAGCAGCTTGTTCCCAACAACTAGCGGGAGTTACAATGAGCAGTTCTTC. The rearrangement uses TRBV5-1 and TRBJ2-1, with 11 bases matching TRBD2. This CDR3 is 18 amino acids long. The V gene's germline CDR1 is SGHRS and CDR2 YFSETQ. V lost 1 base to trimming and J lost 4 bases; unmatched junction nucleotides: 10.

The J gene is TRBJ2-7, the V gene TRBV15; TRBD2 matches 7 bases. This CDR3 comprises 17 residues. Germline CDR1 LNHNV, CDR2 YYDKDF (reference sequence). J was trimmed by 0 bases and V by 0 bases; bases with no gene match: 8. The CDR3 nucleotides are TGTGCCACCAGCAGAGATCCCCCAGCGGGGCGCTCCTACGAGCAGTACTTC. Its translation is CATSRDPPAGRSYEQYF.